The T cell receptor (beta chain) described here comes from a study of blood T cell repertoires in COVID-19. On the study more broadly: Material from acute and convalescent COVID-19 was sourced from the United States, Italy and Spain.

Methods used by the authors: It was from reference gene primer amplification that nucleated cell counts were estimated. This table comes from immunoSEQ multiplex PCR, and its TCRdb copy is limited to in-frame clones, with some not included. V, J and clone size are those of that table, while D and trimming were read from the DNA. The sample yields 93,000 or so clones, roughly 87% seen once. What was sequenced was peripheral blood. The sequence was collected from a human donor in a cohort sampled during active COVID-19.

CDR3 region: CASSLGTNTGELFF. The CDR3 DNA is TGTGCCAGCAGTTTAGGGACAAACACCGGGGAGCTGTTTTTT. V and J are TRBV28 and TRBJ2-2, with a tentative D call TRBD1 (6 bases). This CDR3 is 14 amino acids long. Germline V gives CDR1 MDHEN, CDR2 SYDVKM. Trimming left V 2 bases short and J 2 bases short, with 6 bases between.